This paragraph reports one T cell receptor (beta chain). Patients received nivolumab 3 mg/kg at weeks 1, 4, 7, 10, then fortnightly to week 26. This sample was taken from a study of ipilimumab plus nivolumab after autologous stem cell transplantation. Study summary: Median doses per patient: a few ipilimumab, fewer than ten nivolumab.

TCRdb's copy holds only in-frame clones and misses some; the assay was immunoSEQ multiplex PCR. The profile shows about 9,200 clones, over 60% of them singletons. This CDR3 has 14 residues. The germline V and J ends were trimmed by 2 bases and 6 bases, with 14 bases remaining between them. In germline, CDR1 is SGHTA, CDR2 FQGNSA. The sequence was obtained from a female donor with multiple myeloma. This chain connects TRBV7-2 to TRBJ2-7; D is unresolved. The sample here was PBMCs, taken in a trial of ipilimumab plus nivolumab as post-transplant consolidation. The DNA for the CDR3 is TGTGCCAGCAGCTTACAGGCCACAATCAGCGAGCAGTACTTC. This translates into CASSLQATISEQYF.